These T cell receptor beta chains were read from a single sample in a study of T-cell reconstitution after alpha-beta-depleted transplantation in children. Each CDR3 protein gets one entry after TCRdb re-called the PCR reads with MiXCR. Altogether about 540,000 distinct CDR3 sequences are present, roughly 18% being singletons, with the ten largest covering 3.3%. This sample comprised PBMCs from the stem cell graft donor, obtained from the stem cell graft. These receptors all stem from a human donor who donated a stem cell graft to a child with acute lymphoblastic leukemia. Both conserved end residues are part of each CDR3. A D gene is named only where the DNA matches it firmly. Rows give clone size only sometimes, using once, few, many, or a class for an expanded clone.

abundance: once; v_gene: TRBV12-3/TRBV12-4; j_gene: TRBJ2-1; d_gene: -; CDR3aa: CASSPLNSPTGNEQFF; CDR3nt: TGTGCCAGCAGTCCCCTGAATAGTCCGACGGGCAACGAGCAGTTCTTC
abundance: -; v_gene: TRBV7-6; j_gene: TRBJ1-5; d_gene: -; CDR3aa: CASSLKGRHSNQPQHF; CDR3nt: TGTGCCAGCAGCTTAAAGGGGAGGCATAGCAATCAGCCCCAGCATTTT
abundance: few; v_gene: TRBV6-1; j_gene: TRBJ2-2; d_gene: -; CDR3aa: CASRIKTGKSNTGELFF; CDR3nt: TGTGCCAGCAGAATCAAAACAGGGAAATCGAACACCGGGGAGCTGTTTTTT
abundance: -; v_gene: TRBV29-1; j_gene: TRBJ2-3; d_gene: -; CDR3aa: CSVDSEKDTDTQYF; CDR3nt: TGCAGCGTTGACTCCGAGAAGGACACAGATACGCAGTATTTT
abundance: few; v_gene: TRBV4-1; j_gene: TRBJ2-7; d_gene: -; CDR3aa: CASSQEGGGAYDEQYF; CDR3nt: TGCGCCAGCAGCCAAGAAGGAGGAGGGGCCTACGACGAGCAGTACTTC
abundance: -; v_gene: TRBV7-2; j_gene: TRBJ2-1; d_gene: -; CDR3aa: CGSSLLWRYNEQFF; CDR3nt: TGTGGCAGCAGCTTATTATGGCGGTACAATGAGCAGTTCTTC
abundance: -; v_gene: TRBV15; j_gene: TRBJ2-7; d_gene: TRBD2; CDR3aa: CATSRETAGDPPYEQYF; CDR3nt: TGTGCCACCAGCAGGGAGACAGCGGGGGATCCTCCCTACGAGCAGTACTTC
abundance: -; v_gene: TRBV27; j_gene: TRBJ2-7; d_gene: TRBD1; CDR3aa: CASSLFRLRGQGEQYF; CDR3nt: TGTGCCAGCAGTTTATTTCGGCTCAGGGGGCAGGGCGAGCAGTACTTC
abundance: many; v_gene: TRBV7-2; j_gene: TRBJ2-1; d_gene: -; CDR3aa: CASSLGVGNEQFF; CDR3nt: TGTGCCAGCAGCTTAGGTGTAGGCAATGAGCAGTTCTTC
abundance: -; v_gene: TRBV7-9; j_gene: TRBJ1-5; d_gene: -; CDR3aa: CASSLTYRDNQPQHF; CDR3nt: TGTGCCAGCAGCTTAACCTACAGGGACAATCAGCCCCAGCATTTT
abundance: few; v_gene: TRBV10-3; j_gene: TRBJ2-5; d_gene: -; CDR3aa: CAISEQQFETQYF; CDR3nt: TGTGCCATCAGTGAACAGCAGTTCGAGACCCAGTACTTC
abundance: -; v_gene: TRBV29-1; j_gene: TRBJ1-2; d_gene: -; CDR3aa: CSVEGSPYGYTF; CDR3nt: TGCAGCGTTGAGGGTTCCCCCTATGGCTACACCTTC
abundance: -; v_gene: TRBV6-1; j_gene: TRBJ2-1; d_gene: -; CDR3aa: CASSLGISGNEQFF; CDR3nt: TGTGCCAGCAGTCTAGGGATAAGTGGCAATGAGCAGTTCTTC
abundance: -; v_gene: TRBV29-1; j_gene: TRBJ2-6; d_gene: -; CDR3aa: CSVEEATSSSGANVLTF; CDR3nt: TGCAGCGTTGAAGAAGCGACAAGTAGCTCTGGGGCCAACGTCCTGACTTTC
abundance: -; v_gene: TRBV6-4; j_gene: TRBJ1-6; d_gene: -; CDR3aa: CASSRSLDSPLHF; CDR3nt: TGTGCCAGCTCCAGATCCCTGGATTCACCCCTCCACTTT
abundance: -; v_gene: TRBV29-1; j_gene: TRBJ1-5; d_gene: TRBD1; CDR3aa: CSVATGGVNQPQHF; CDR3nt: TGCAGCGTTGCTACAGGGGGCGTCAATCAGCCCCAGCATTTT
abundance: -; v_gene: TRBV7-3; j_gene: TRBJ2-1; d_gene: -; CDR3aa: CASSGGRDEQFF; CDR3nt: TGTGCCAGTTCCGGGGGCAGGGATGAGCAGTTCTTC
abundance: -; v_gene: TRBV29-1; j_gene: TRBJ2-5; d_gene: -; CDR3aa: CSVFDYSPQETQYF; CDR3nt: TGCAGCGTATTCGACTATTCTCCACAAGAGACCCAGTACTTC
abundance: many; v_gene: TRBV10-2; j_gene: TRBJ2-4; d_gene: -; CDR3aa: CASSKDENIQYF; CDR3nt: TGCGCCAGCAGTAAGGACGAAAACATTCAGTACTTC
abundance: -; v_gene: TRBV12-5; j_gene: TRBJ2-3; d_gene: -; CDR3aa: CASGLDPDGTDTQYF; CDR3nt: TGTGCTAGTGGTTTGGACCCTGACGGAACAGATACGCAGTATTTT
abundance: -; v_gene: TRBV5-1; j_gene: TRBJ2-1; d_gene: TRBD2; CDR3aa: CASSPGFVVAGGSRIYNEQFF; CDR3nt: TGCGCCAGCAGCCCCGGATTCGTGGTAGCGGGAGGATCGCGAATATACAATGAGCAGTTCTTC
abundance: few; v_gene: TRBV10-2; j_gene: TRBJ2-3; d_gene: TRBD1; CDR3aa: CASRDRGRTDTQYF; CDR3nt: TGCGCCAGCAGGGACAGGGGGCGGACAGATACGCAGTATTTT
abundance: -; v_gene: TRBV7-6; j_gene: TRBJ2-7; d_gene: TRBD2; CDR3aa: CASSLNYGRSHEQYF; CDR3nt: TGTGCCAGCAGCTTAAATTACGGGAGGTCCCACGAGCAGTACTTC
abundance: -; v_gene: TRBV5-1; j_gene: TRBJ2-1; d_gene: -; CDR3aa: CASSRVPSAREYNEQFF; CDR3nt: TGCGCCAGCAGCCGGGTCCCGAGCGCACGGGAATACAATGAGCAGTTCTTC
abundance: few; v_gene: TRBV13; j_gene: TRBJ2-1; d_gene: TRBD2; CDR3aa: CASSSPWTSGRTGDEQFF; CDR3nt: TGTGCCAGCAGCTCTCCCTGGACTAGCGGGAGGACGGGGGATGAGCAGTTCTTC
abundance: many; v_gene: TRBV5-1; j_gene: TRBJ1-1; d_gene: -; CDR3aa: CASSLYGTGPEAFF; CDR3nt: TGCGCCAGCAGCTTGTACGGGACGGGCCCTGAAGCTTTCTTT
abundance: -; v_gene: TRBV20-1; j_gene: TRBJ2-7; d_gene: -; CDR3aa: CSARRDGRYEQYF; CDR3nt: TGCAGTGCTAGAAGGGACGGCCGTTACGAGCAGTACTTC
abundance: many; v_gene: TRBV11-2; j_gene: TRBJ2-4; d_gene: -; CDR3aa: CASSPPRSAKNIQYF; CDR3nt: TGTGCCAGCAGCCCCCCGAGGTCCGCCAAAAACATTCAGTACTTC
abundance: few; v_gene: TRBV29-1; j_gene: TRBJ1-5; d_gene: TRBD1; CDR3aa: CSVRTTGGDSNQPQHF; CDR3nt: TGCAGCGTGCGAACGACAGGGGGGGATAGCAATCAGCCCCAGCATTTT
abundance: few; v_gene: TRBV4-2; j_gene: TRBJ2-1; d_gene: TRBD2; CDR3aa: CASSGGTSGSSRWGYNEQFF; CDR3nt: TGTGCCAGCAGCGGAGGGACTAGCGGTTCCTCTCGGTGGGGGTACAATGAGCAGTTCTTC
abundance: few; v_gene: TRBV6-5; j_gene: TRBJ2-1; d_gene: -; CDR3aa: CASSYKAPLHFSYNEQFF; CDR3nt: TGTGCCAGCAGTTACAAGGCCCCTCTTCATTTCTCCTACAATGAGCAGTTCTTC
abundance: -; v_gene: TRBV20-1; j_gene: TRBJ1-3; d_gene: -; CDR3aa: CSAPGRNSGNTIYF; CDR3nt: TGCAGTGCTCCGGGGAGAAACTCTGGAAACACCATATATTTT
abundance: few; v_gene: TRBV5-6; j_gene: TRBJ2-7; d_gene: -; CDR3aa: CASSLVSWAGEQYF; CDR3nt: TGTGCCAGCAGCTTGGTGTCATGGGCGGGGGAGCAGTACTTC
abundance: -; v_gene: TRBV7-9; j_gene: TRBJ1-5; d_gene: TRBD1; CDR3aa: CASSPGGQLNQPQHF; CDR3nt: TGTGCCAGCAGCCCAGGGGGGCAGCTCAATCAGCCCCAGCATTTT
abundance: many; v_gene: TRBV29-1; j_gene: TRBJ2-1; d_gene: -; CDR3aa: CSVYYNEQFF; CDR3nt: TGCAGCGTTTATTACAATGAGCAGTTCTTC
abundance: -; v_gene: TRBV4-1; j_gene: TRBJ1-5; d_gene: -; CDR3aa: CASSQLPGTADSNQPQHF; CDR3nt: TGCGCCAGCAGCCAATTACCCGGGACGGCGGATAGCAATCAGCCCCAGCATTTT
abundance: -; v_gene: TRBV11-2; j_gene: TRBJ2-7; d_gene: TRBD1; CDR3aa: CASSFGWDSSYEQYF; CDR3nt: TGTGCCAGCAGCTTCGGTTGGGACAGCTCCTACGAGCAGTACTTC
abundance: -; v_gene: TRBV20-1; j_gene: TRBJ1-1; d_gene: -; CDR3aa: CSADGGAGVNTEAFF; CDR3nt: TGCAGTGCTGATGGGGGGGCGGGCGTGAACACTGAAGCTTTCTTT
abundance: -; v_gene: TRBV12-3/TRBV12-4; j_gene: TRBJ1-6; d_gene: -; CDR3aa: CASSTFRASPLHF; CDR3nt: TGTGCCAGCAGCACCTTCAGGGCTTCACCCCTCCACTTT
abundance: few; v_gene: TRBV7-3; j_gene: TRBJ2-3; d_gene: -; CDR3aa: CASSFGGANTDTQYF; CDR3nt: TGTGCCAGCAGCTTTGGGGGGGCAAACACAGATACGCAGTATTTT
abundance: few; v_gene: TRBV4-1; j_gene: TRBJ2-5; d_gene: -; CDR3aa: CASSLLMGETQYF; CDR3nt: TGCGCCAGCAGCCTCCTAATGGGGGAGACCCAGTACTTC
abundance: -; v_gene: TRBV10-3; j_gene: TRBJ2-7; d_gene: TRBD1; CDR3aa: CAISESQGAYEQYF; CDR3nt: TGTGCCATCAGTGAGTCGCAGGGGGCCTACGAGCAGTACTTC
abundance: -; v_gene: TRBV29-1; j_gene: TRBJ2-7; d_gene: -; CDR3aa: CSVDEEGIGDYEQYF; CDR3nt: TGCAGCGTTGATGAGGAAGGTATCGGTGACTACGAGCAGTACTTC
abundance: -; v_gene: TRBV5-5; j_gene: TRBJ1-5; d_gene: TRBD1; CDR3aa: CASSLWPDRPSNQPQHF; CDR3nt: TGTGCCAGCAGCTTGTGGCCGGACAGGCCGAGCAATCAGCCCCAGCATTTT
abundance: -; v_gene: TRBV3-1; j_gene: TRBJ2-5; d_gene: TRBD1; CDR3aa: CASTDRGAETQYF; CDR3nt: TGTGCCAGCACCGACAGGGGGGCAGAGACCCAGTACTTC
abundance: few; v_gene: TRBV27; j_gene: TRBJ1-5; d_gene: -; CDR3aa: CASRIRDINQPQHF; CDR3nt: TGTGCCAGTCGAATCCGGGACATTAATCAGCCCCAGCATTTT
abundance: -; v_gene: TRBV2; j_gene: TRBJ2-3; d_gene: TRBD2; CDR3aa: CASGDPGTSGRVWDTQYF; CDR3nt: TGTGCCAGCGGTGATCCGGGGACTAGCGGGAGGGTCTGGGATACGCAGTATTTT
abundance: few; v_gene: TRBV12-3/TRBV12-4; j_gene: TRBJ2-1; d_gene: TRBD2; CDR3aa: CASSLRSGRGYEQFF; CDR3nt: TGTGCCAGCAGTTTAAGAAGCGGGAGGGGCTATGAGCAGTTCTTC
abundance: few; v_gene: TRBV20-1; j_gene: TRBJ2-7; d_gene: -; CDR3aa: CSATKGLEMNEQYF; CDR3nt: TGCAGTGCTACGAAGGGCCTAGAAATGAACGAGCAGTACTTC
abundance: few; v_gene: TRBV5-1; j_gene: TRBJ2-5; d_gene: -; CDR3aa: CASSLLGADVNQETQYF; CDR3nt: TGCGCCAGCAGCTTGTTGGGAGCAGACGTCAACCAAGAGACCCAGTACTTC
abundance: -; v_gene: TRBV12-3/TRBV12-4; j_gene: TRBJ2-2; d_gene: TRBD1; CDR3aa: CASSSRQGQNTGELFF; CDR3nt: TGTGCCAGCAGTTCGCGACAGGGGCAGAACACCGGGGAGCTGTTTTTT
abundance: few; v_gene: TRBV9; j_gene: TRBJ2-5; d_gene: -; CDR3aa: CASSVDSGQETQYF; CDR3nt: TGTGCCAGCAGCGTAGATTCGGGGCAAGAGACCCAGTACTTC